This T cell receptor (beta chain) originates from a study of blood T cell repertoires in COVID-19 (dated by TCRdb to 2020 to 2022). For the wider study: The collaborator samples originated in the United States, Italy and Spain and spanned the acute and convalescent phases of COVID-19. A de-identified subject ID, COVID-19 status, age in years and sex were almost always included in the sample metadata. HLA class I and class II types, where available, came from metadata supplied by the sample provider rather than from assay-based typing. Subjects who had been exposed to COVID-19, were actively infected with it, or had recovered from it provided the deeply sampled blood TCRbeta repertoires that made up the dataset. The material from the prospective study consisted of cDNA or gDNA derived from T cells, B-cell-depleted T cells, or PBMCs. The samples were drawn from two sources: the first 160 participants of the ongoing ImmuneRACE study, and some 1,300 subjects contributed by 6 global collaborators. A freely available public database, intended as a resource for researchers studying the immune response to SARS-CoV-2, is where the repertoires were released. Study-wide conclusions, independent of this receptor: Clinical and demographic metadata were provided uncurated, with the amount varying by source and participant.

The CDR3, cysteine through phenylalanine, is 15 amino acids long. Solely the CDR3 DNA is kept, with 45 bases framed from the first base. CDR1 and CDR2 are drawn from the germline V gene: SGHVS, FQNEAQ. V loses 6 bases of germline sequence and J loses 1 base, and the interval between the two ends is 15 bases. The immunoSEQ Assay, a bias-controlled multiplex PCR, was used to amplify TCRbeta CDR3 regions from genomic DNA. From the authors' description of their analysis: The number of nucleated cells in each sample was estimated by amplification of reference gene primers within the assay. To quantify the absolute abundance of each unique TCRbeta CDR3 rearrangement, sequence reads were collapsed and filtered. For each sample, productive Simpson clonality was calculated as the square root of Simpson's diversity index across productive rearrangements. TCRdb took this table from immuneACCESS and kept in-frame rearrangements with V and J called. Such tables lack part of the clones; where checked against another copy, unresolved V genes explain under half of the gap, and the rest is unexplained. V, J and clone size were drawn from that table, and D and trimming were deduced from the DNA. The sample records roughly 120,000 clones, approximately 87% of which are singletons. The ten most abundant clones make up roughly 18% of the sample.

About this clone: Its antigen remains unidentified. Base quality data are lacking; no much larger clone is found one base away.

Whole blood was collected in K2EDTA tubes by collaborating institutions according to the institutions' own protocols. For TCRbeta analysis, collaborators shipped samples in one of three forms: frozen whole blood, isolated PBMCs, or DNA extracted from either of those sample types. This sequence uses TRBV7-8 and TRBJ1-1; a tentative D match to TRBD1 spans 5 bases. This receptor was taken from a woman between 55 and 75 years old with acute or convalescent COVID-19. Input material: peripheral blood. CDR3 loop: CASSQGGGSNTEAFF. At the DNA level, the sequence is TGTGCCAGCAGTCAGGGAGGCGGCTCGAACACTGAAGCTTTCTTT.